This record concerns one TCR beta chain sequence. There is no known antigen for this receptor. Per-base quality was not reported, and no clone a single base away is much larger than it. The immunoSEQ Assay, a bias-controlled multiplex PCR, was used to amplify TCRbeta CDR3 regions from genomic DNA. In the original analysis: The number of nucleated cells in each sample was estimated by amplification of reference gene primers within the assay. Sequence reads were collapsed and filtered to measure the absolute abundance of every unique TCRbeta CDR3 rearrangement. For each sample, productive Simpson clonality was calculated by taking the square root of Simpson's diversity index across productive rearrangements. TCRdb carries this immuneACCESS record with in-frame sequences only. Its versions omit some clonotypes, under half of them owing to an unresolved V gene in the studies checked, with the rest unexplained. D and trimming were read from the DNA, whereas the V and J calls and clone size are those reported in that table. For this sample there are 250,000 to 350,000 clones; roughly 83% appear just once. The ten largest account for around 1.5% of the sample.

The sample belongs to a study of blood T cell repertoires in COVID-19 (dated by TCRdb to the early 2020s). About the full investigation: Collaborator samples came from the United States, Italy and Spain and covered acute and convalescent phases of COVID-19. The dataset comprised deeply sampled blood TCRbeta repertoires from subjects exposed to, actively infected with, or recovered from COVID-19. The prospective study material was composed of cDNA or gDNA derived from T cells, B-cell-depleted T cells, or PBMCs. The repertoires were made available in a free public database intended to serve as a resource for research on the immune response to SARS-CoV-2. Sample metadata almost always included a de-identified subject ID, COVID-19 status, age in years and sex. Samples were obtained from the ongoing ImmuneRACE study (first 160 participants) and from 1,000 to 1,500 subjects provided by 6 global collaborators. Where available, HLA class I and class II types were taken from metadata supplied by the sample provider and were not determined by assay-based typing.

Collaborating institutions collected whole blood in K2EDTA tubes following their own protocols. For TCRbeta analysis, collaborators shipped samples in one of three forms: frozen whole blood, isolated PBMCs, or DNA extracted from either of those sample types. General conclusions and limits of the study: Clinical and demographic metadata were provided uncurated, with the amount varying by source and participant.

The CDR3 numbers 15 residues from cysteine through phenylalanine. Only CDR3 DNA is held: 45 bases, read in frame from base 1. Looking up the germline V gene yields CDR1 MDHEN and CDR2 SYDVKM. The V end gives up 1 base and the J end 5 bases, leaving 7 bases in the junction not matched to a gene. The receptor's source is a woman aged 50 to 60 with acute or convalescent COVID-19. The specimen was peripheral blood. In this chain, TRBV28 is recombined with TRBJ2-5; TRBD2 agrees with 7 junctional bases. The sequenced DNA: TGTGCCAGCAGTTTATTGGTAGGCGGGAGTGAGACCCAGTACTTC. It codes for CASSLLVGGSETQYF. The CDR3, completed at both ends by the reference TRBV28 and TRBJ2-5 genes, gives the full variable domain DVKVTQSSRYLVKRTGEKVFLECVQDMDHENMFWYRQDPGLGLRLIYFSYDVKMKEKGDIPEGYSVSREKKERFSLILESASTNQTSMYLCASSLLVGGSETQYFGPGTRLLVL.